Sequencing of this T cell receptor (beta chain) was carried out in a study of cytomegalovirus exposure and HLA in healthy donors. A word on this clone: Its target is unknown.

Regarding the study as a whole: Reported performance of the classifier showed diagnosis of cytomegalovirus status with high specificity and sensitivity.

With 60 Vbeta and 13 Jbeta primers, the PCR was carried out. The method was immunoSEQ multiplex PCR; TCRdb's version includes in-frame clones alone and lacks a portion of them. Of under 200,000 clones in the sample, approximately 86% are singletons; the top ten hold roughly 0.34%. The CDR3 has 13 residues. From germline, CDR1 is SGHRS and CDR2 YFSETQ. Trimming removed 6 bases from V and 4 bases from J, with 10 bases in between. The sequencing sample was made of PBMCs. The sequence was collected from a woman between 25 and 40 years old in good health and CMV-seronegative. V and J are TRBV5-1 and TRBJ2-2; D is perhaps TRBD1 (5 bases). As DNA, the CDR3 is TGCGCCAGCAACCAGGGATCCACCGGGGAGCTGTTTTTT. This gives the protein CASNQGSTGELFF.